These 9 T cell receptor beta chains originate from one sample sequenced in a study of T cells and copy number aberrations in small-cell lung cancer. Generated by immunoSEQ multiplex PCR, the TCRdb table keeps only in-frame clones and is missing some. Of 2,500 to 3,500 clones listed, 75% to 95% are singletons. The sequenced sample was normal tissue next to the tumor. Receptors originate from a man aged 45-65 years with small cell lung cancer.

V gene TRBV30 combines with J gene TRBJ1-3; D might be TRBD1 (5 bases). V lost 4 bases, J lost 3 bases, and 13 bases lay in between. Per germline, CDR1 GTSNPN and CDR2 SVGIG (reference sequence). The CDR3 totals 14 residues. DNA of the CDR3: TGTGCCTGGATTCCCAGGGTCGGTGGAAACACCATATATTTT. It translates to CAWIPRVGGNTIYF.

The table lists this clone with a count of one. J is TRBJ2-7 and V is TRBV30; no reliable D call. Trimming took 0 bases from V and 7 from J, leaving 13 bases between them. This CDR3 is 13 amino acids long. CDR1 GTSNPN and CDR2 SVGIG come from the germline V gene (reference sequence). As DNA, the CDR3 is TGTGCCTGGAGTGTACGGCTGTCGCAAGAGCAGTACTTC. It is translated as CAWSVRLSQEQYF.

The genes are TRBV27 and TRBJ1-1; TRBD1 aligns across 7 bases. V lost 7 bases to trimming and J lost 6 bases; unmatched junction nucleotides: 17. Germline assignment: CDR1 MNHEY and CDR2 SMNVEV (reference sequence). The length of the CDR3 is 16 residues. This chain's CDR3 is CASNYVPGQPTAEAFF. CDR3 nucleotide sequence: TGTGCCAGCAACTACGTACCGGGACAGCCGACGGCTGAAGCTTTCTTT.

The chain is built from TRBV4-3 and TRBJ1-2, with TRBD1 identical over 8 bases. V lost 0 bases and J lost 7; bases outside the gene matches: 13. CDR1 LGHNA and CDR2 YSLEER come from the germline V gene. The CDR3 has 17 residues. The CDR3 bases are TGCGCCAGCAGCCAAGACATGGGAAGCAGGGGGCCAGGTGGCTACACCTTC. Encoded protein: CASSQDMGSRGPGGYTF.

The V and J genes are TRBV27 and TRBJ1-2; the match to TRBD1 covers 9 bases. Germline CDR1 MNHEY, CDR2 SMNVEV (reference sequence). V lost 5 bases, J lost 6 bases, and 4 bases stayed unmatched. This CDR3 has 13 residues. CDR3 sequence reads: CASSRQGGDGYTF. DNA for the CDR3: TGTGCCAGCAGTCGACAGGGGGGGGATGGCTACACCTTC.

The chain couples TRBV21-1 to TRBJ2-3; the DNA was not used to check the table's D call, TRBD1. TRBV21-1 is termed a pseudogene. This CDR3 is 17 amino acids long. CDR3 loop: CASSIWDTGIIADTQYF. The CDR3 region has the DNA TGTGCCAGCAGCATATGGGACACAGGGATAATCGCAGATACGCAGTATTTT.

The chain couples TRBV9 to TRBJ2-5; TRBD2 agrees at 8 bases. The J call may not be correct, given that the DNA end is closer to TRBJ2-7. The CDR3 is made up of 14 amino acids. The V gene's germline CDR1 is SGDLS and CDR2 YYNGEE. CDR3 sequence reads: CASSPSGLVTEQYF. As DNA, the CDR3 is TGTGCCAGCAGCCCCTCGGGACTAGTTACCGAGCAGTACTTC.

The chain couples TRBV5-4 to TRBJ1-1, with D perhaps TRBD1 (5 bases). Germline V gene sequence: CDR1 SGHNT, CDR2 YYREEE (reference sequence). This CDR3 has 15 amino acids. The V and J ends lost 0 bases and 2 bases respectively, with 11 bases between them. This chain's CDR3 is CASSLEGTLNTEAFF. The CDR3 nucleotides are TGTGCCAGCAGCTTGGAAGGGACCCTTAACACTGAAGCTTTCTTT.

The rearrangement joins TRBV19 to TRBJ2-5, with 12 nucleotides matching TRBD2. J lost 4 bases, V lost 6 bases, and 3 bases had no gene match. The CDR3 is 14 amino acids. Germline lookup yields CDR1 LNHDA and CDR2 SQIVND (reference sequence). The CDR3 region has the DNA TGTGCCAGTAGCCAGACTAGCGGGGGAGAGACCCAGTACTTC. Its translation is CASSQTSGGETQYF.